The rows below give T cell receptor beta chains drawn from one sample of a study of cytomegalovirus exposure and HLA in healthy donors. Assay used: immunoSEQ multiplex PCR; TCRdb lists only in-frame clones, some missing. The sample has some 200,000 clones; 75% to 90% are singletons. The sequencing sample was made of PBMCs. These receptors came from a woman in her 50s in good health and CMV-seropositive. Each CDR3 is given with its conserved first and last residue. Each record gives: CDR3 protein, CDR3 DNA, CDR3 length, clone size, J gene, D gene, V gene. A D gene is named only where the DNA matches it firmly. Size values are once, few and many counts, or a class for expanded clones, and some rows have none.

CDR3: CASSPGQVTYEQYF
DNA: TGTGCCAGCAGCCCGGGACAGGTTACCTACGAGCAGTACTTC
length: 14
size: .
J: TRBJ2-7
D: TRBD1
V: TRBV9

CDR3: CASSDQGYYGYTF
DNA: TGTGCCAGCAGTGATCAGGGATACTATGGCTACACCTTC
length: 13
size: few
J: TRBJ1-2
D: .
V: TRBV2

CDR3: CASTPRTSGGALIAKNIQYF
DNA: TGTGCCAGCACCCCTAGGACTAGCGGGGGTGCACTTATAGCCAAAAACATTCAGTACTTC
length: 20
size: once
J: TRBJ2-4
D: TRBD2
V: TRBV2

CDR3: CAWEGPGGSYEQYF
DNA: TGTGCCTGGGAAGGACCAGGAGGCTCCTACGAGCAGTACTTC
length: 14
size: .
J: TRBJ2-7
D: .
V: TRBV30

CDR3: CASSLVASGTDTQYF
DNA: TGTGCCAGCAGCTTAGTAGCTAGCGGGACAGATACGCAGTATTTT
length: 15
size: .
J: TRBJ2-3
D: TRBD2
V: TRBV7-8

CDR3: CATSRGPGQENEQYF
DNA: TGTGCCACCAGCAGAGGGCCGGGACAGGAGAACGAGCAGTACTTC
length: 15
size: .
J: TRBJ2-7
D: TRBD1
V: TRBV15

CDR3: CASCLGAGVGETQYF
DNA: TGTGCCAGCTGCCTCGGCGCGGGGGTCGGGGAGACCCAGTACTTC
length: 15
size: .
J: TRBJ2-5
D: TRBD2
V: TRBV19

CDR3: CASSLGRGGTEAFF
DNA: TGCGCCAGCAGCCTCGGACGGGGGGGTACTGAAGCTTTCTTT
length: 14
size: .
J: TRBJ1-1
D: .
V: TRBV5-1

CDR3: CATRVGALKTQYF
DNA: TGTGCCACCAGGGTGGGGGCTTTGAAGACCCAGTACTTC
length: 13
size: .
J: TRBJ2-5
D: .
V: TRBV15

CDR3: CASSEPRQGEEKLFF
DNA: TGTGCCAGCAGTGAGCCAAGACAGGGGGAGGAAAAACTGTTTTTT
length: 15
size: .
J: TRBJ1-4
D: TRBD1
V: TRBV2

CDR3: CSAAASYEQYF
DNA: TGCAGCGCCGCGGCCAGTTACGAGCAGTACTTC
length: 11
size: .
J: TRBJ2-7
D: .
V: TRBV29-1